The 30 T cell receptor beta chains in this list originate from one sample, sequenced in a study of cytomegalovirus exposure and HLA in healthy donors. Vbeta (60) and Jbeta (13) primers were used in the PCR. The protocol was immunoSEQ multiplex PCR, while the TCRdb copy is restricted to in-frame clones and leaves out a portion. The sample lists 150,000 or so clones, roughly 70% seen once, with approximately 7.1% in the top ten. Specimen: PBMCs. Receptor source: a man aged 35 to 55 in good health and CMV-seropositive.

This clone turned up a few times. The rearrangement links TRBV18 to TRBJ1-1, with D perhaps matching TRBD1 (6 bases). CDR3 length: 17 residues. V was trimmed by 2 bases and J by 2 bases, leaving 18 bases between them. Germline CDR1 is KGHSH and CDR2 is LQKENI. CDR3 region: CASSPSLGQPLNTEAFF. The DNA of the CDR3 is TGTGCCAGCTCACCAAGTTTAGGACAGCCGTTAAACACTGAAGCTTTCTTT.

The chain recombines TRBV5-5 with TRBJ2-5; D remains ambiguous. The germline V gene encodes CDR1 SGHKS and CDR2 YYEKEE (reference sequence). The CDR3 extends over 16 amino acids. Trimming shortened V by 4 bases and J by 5 bases, and 21 bases separated the two germline ends. CDR3 sequence: CASSPPPPLRPETQYF. The CDR3 nucleotides are TGTGCCAGCAGCCCCCCACCCCCACTCAGGCCGGAGACCCAGTACTTC.

The sample holds a few counts of this clone. The chain combines TRBV5-1 with TRBJ2-7; TRBD2 might be the D (6 bases). The germline V gene encodes CDR1 SGHRS and CDR2 YFSETQ. The CDR3 covers 14 residues. V lost 0 bases, J lost 3 bases, and 10 bases lay in between. The CDR3 coding sequence is TGCGCCAGCAGCTTGGCCCAGGGAGGCTACGAGCAGTACTTC. Amino acids: CASSLAQGGYEQYF. Full variable domain (missing parts from reference TRBV5-1 and TRBJ2-7): KAGVTQTPRYLIKTRGQQVTLSCSPISGHRSVSWYQQTPGQGLQFLFEYFSETQRNKGNFPGRFSGRQFSNSRSEMNVSTLELGDSALYLCASSLAQGGYEQYFGPGTRLTVT.

The J gene is TRBJ1-5, the V gene TRBV7-2; 7 nucleotides align to TRBD1. V lost 1 base and J lost 9; bases outside the gene matches: 6. CDR1 is SGHTA and CDR2 is FQGNSA in the germline V gene. This CDR3 has 14 amino acids. The CDR3 nucleotides read TGTGCCAGCAGCTTAGAGGGACAGAAGGGGCCCCAGCATTTT. Its protein product is CASSLEGQKGPQHF.

This chain links TRBV6-1 with TRBJ1-1, with 9 bases aligning to TRBD1. The junction had 6 bases not matched to a gene; V was cut back by 6 bases and J by 7 bases. CDR3 length: 13 amino acids. Germline CDR1 is MNHNS and CDR2 is SASEGT. In DNA form, the CDR3 reads TGTGCCAGCAGGATACAGGGGGCTGGTGAAGCTTTCTTT. This sequence encodes CASRIQGAGEAFF.

This CDR3 reads CASSSGQAGNEKLFF. The CDR3 nucleotides are TGTGCCAGCAGCTCAGGACAGGCGGGTAATGAAAAACTGTTTTTT. The gene calls are TRBV5-8 and TRBJ1-4; 7 bases are a match to TRBD1. Germline CDR1 reads SGHTS; CDR2 reads YDEGEE. V gave up 3 bases and J gave up 4 bases; unmatched junction bases: 6. The CDR3 is 15 amino acids.

The rearrangement joins TRBV18 to TRBJ2-3; TRBD1 matches 7 bases. After removal of 6 bases from V and 5 bases from J, the junction contained 8 bases not matched to a gene. This CDR3 has 14 amino acids. In germline, CDR1 is KGHSH, CDR2 LQKENI. CDR3 region: CASSPTGVGDTQYF. DNA for the CDR3: TGTGCCAGCTCGCCTACAGGGGTGGGAGATACGCAGTATTTT.

The genes are TRBV9 and TRBJ1-4; TRBD1 might be the D (5 bases). The germline gives CDR1 SGDLS, CDR2 YYNGEE. CDR3 length: 15 amino acids. V was pared by 3 bases and J by 8 bases, with 17 bases between. In nucleotides, the CDR3 is TGTGCCAGCAGCGCCCCTGGGGGGATTCGGGAAAAACTGTTTTTT. It codes for CASSAPGGIREKLFF. The full variable domain, completed using reference TRBV9 and TRBJ1-4, is DSGVTQTPKHLITATGQRVTLRCSPRSGDLSVYWYQQSLDQGLQFLIQYYNGEERAKGNILERFSAQQFPDLHSELNLSSLELGDSALYFCASSAPGGIREKLFFGSGTQLSVL.

This clone has a handful of counts. One end of the junction does not line up with germline, which may come from a read error. The rearrangement links TRBV7-9 to TRBJ2-1; 7 bases are shared with TRBD2. The CDR3 loop spans 15 amino acids. The germline CDR1 and CDR2 sequences are SEHNR and FQNEAQ (reference sequence). The DNA for the CDR3 is TGTTCCAGCAGCTTAGACGGGGGGAAATGGAATGAGCAGTTCTTC. Translated: CSSSLDGGKWNEQFF. Complete variable domain (other parts from reference TRBV7-9 and TRBJ2-1): DTGVSQNPRHKITKRGQNVTFRCDPISEHNRLYWYRQTLGQGPEFLTYFQNEAQLEKSRLLSDRFSAERPKGSFSTLEIQRTEQGDSAMYLCSSSLDGGKWNEQFFGPGTRLTVL.

V and J are TRBV28 and TRBJ2-5; 11 bases match TRBD1. The CDR3 totals 16 residues. With 3 bases clipped from V and 5 bases from J, the junction kept 8 bases outside the gene matches. Germline CDR1 reads MDHEN; CDR2 reads SYDVKM. CDR3 sequence: CASSFPGQGVGETQYF. The CDR3 DNA reads TGTGCCAGCAGTTTCCCGGGACAGGGGGTGGGGGAGACCCAGTACTTC.

This chain uses TRBV7-8 with TRBJ1-5; D is unclear. Germline V gives CDR1 SGHVS, CDR2 FQNEAQ. This CDR3 contains 13 residues. Trimming took off 3 bases at V and 8 bases at J, with 11 bases between the two ends. DNA for the CDR3: TGTGCCAGCAGCTTGGAGGTGATCGAGCCCCAGCATTTT. Translated: CASSLEVIEPQHF. Variable domain in full (rest from reference TRBV7-8 and TRBJ1-5): GAGVSQSPRYKVAKRGQDVALRCDPISGHVSLFWYQQALGQGPEFLTYFQNEAQLDKSGLPSDRFFAERPEGSVSTLKIQRTQQEDSAVYLCASSLEVIEPQHFGDGTRLSIL.

The chain joins TRBV4-1 to TRBJ2-2; 10 nucleotides agree with TRBD2. V trimming: 5 bases; J trimming: 1 base; junction bases outside the gene matches: 4. CDR3 length: 16 residues. Germline loops: CDR1 MGHRA, CDR2 YSYEKL. The CDR3 DNA sequence: TGCGCCAGCAGCGCCCGACTAGCGGGGAACACCGGGGAGCTGTTTTTT. Translation gives CASSARLAGNTGELFF.

The rearrangement links TRBV19 to TRBJ2-7; 10 bases map to TRBD1. The CDR3 has 15 amino acids. CDR1 LNHDA and CDR2 SQIVND come from the germline V gene (reference sequence). V shed 6 bases, J shed 2 bases, and the junction held 7 bases outside the gene matches. Here the CDR3 DNA reads TGTGCCAGTAGGAAAGGACAGGGGGGGGCCTACGAGCAGTACTTC. This gives the protein CASRKGQGGAYEQYF.

The chain has TRBV7-9 and TRBJ1-3; 7 positions match TRBD1. Germline V gene data show CDR1 as SEHNR and CDR2 as FQNEAQ (reference sequence). The CDR3 loop spans 16 amino acids. The trim removed 5 bases at V and 0 bases at J, leaving 7 bases unmatched. In nucleotides, the CDR3 is TGTGCCAGCAGCCCCCCGGACAGGAGCTCTGGAAACACCATATATTTT. This codes for CASSPPDRSSGNTIYF. The complete variable domain, with remaining parts taken from reference TRBV7-9 and TRBJ1-3, reads DTGVSQNPRHKITKRGQNVTFRCDPISEHNRLYWYRQTLGQGPEFLTYFQNEAQLEKSRLLSDRFSAERPKGSFSTLEIQRTEQGDSAMYLCASSPPDRSSGNTIYFGEGSWLTVV.

This chain links TRBV9 with TRBJ2-2; 7 bases fit TRBD1. Germline-derived CDR1 and CDR2 are SGDLS and YYNGEE. The V gene end was trimmed by 4 bases and the J gene end by 4 bases; junction bases not matched to a gene: 4. This CDR3 is built from 14 residues. CDR3 in DNA: TGTGCCAGCAGCCGACAGGGTTTCACCGGGGAGCTGTTTTTT. Amino acids: CASSRQGFTGELFF.

The chain is built from TRBV7-9 and TRBJ2-1; no reliable D call. The CDR3 loop spans 14 amino acids. The germline CDR1 and CDR2 sequences are SEHNR and FQNEAQ (reference sequence). V was clipped by 8 bases and J by 3 bases, with 14 bases between them. CDR3 loop: CASSRPGSYNEQFF. DNA of the CDR3: TGTGCCAGCTCCCGCCCGGGTAGCTACAATGAGCAGTTCTTC.

This chain links TRBV5-1 with TRBJ2-3; TRBD2 matches 7 bases. Losses at the gene ends were 4 bases for V and 2 bases for J; bases not matched to a gene: 4. Germline V gene data show CDR1 as SGHRS and CDR2 as YFSETQ. CDR3 size: 14 residues. CDR3 sequence (DNA): TGCGCCAGCAGCGTAGCGGGCGTCACAGATACGCAGTATTTT. Residues: CASSVAGVTDTQYF.

The chain employs TRBV7-9 and TRBJ2-7, with a tentative D call TRBD1 (6 bases). Trimming stripped 5 bases from V and 4 bases from J, with 9 bases between. The CDR3 extends over 12 amino acids. Looked up from germline, CDR1 is SEHNR and CDR2 is FQNEAQ (reference sequence). CDR3 residues: CASSPTGYEQYF. The DNA of the CDR3 is TGTGCCAGCAGCCCGACAGGATACGAGCAGTACTTC.

Regarding this clone: Within the sample, other DNA sequences also encode this same CDR3. The rearrangement joins TRBV7-3 to TRBJ2-5; TRBD1 is a possible D gene (5 bases). With 2 bases removed from V and 5 bases from J, the gap between germline ends came to 9 bases. The length of the CDR3 is 13 residues. Germline V lookup: CDR1 SGHTA, CDR2 FQGTGA. The CDR3 region is CASSLGAGETQYF. In DNA form, the CDR3 reads TGTGCCAGCAGCTTAGGGGCTGGGGAGACCCAGTACTTC. Full variable domain (remainder filled in from reference TRBV7-3 and TRBJ2-5): GAGVSQTPSNKVTEKGKYVELRCDPISGHTALYWYRQSLGQGPEFLIYFQGTGAADDSGLPNDRFFAVRPEGSVSTLKIQRTERGDSAVYLCASSLGAGETQYFGPGTRLLVL.

This clone was detected a few times. The V and J genes are TRBV10-3 and TRBJ1-1, with 8 nucleotides matching TRBD1. The CDR3 length is 15 residues. Trimming removed 5 bases from V and 0 bases from J; junction bases left unmatched: 5. Per germline, CDR1 ENHRY and CDR2 SYGVKD. The CDR3 protein is CAISIAGQVNTEAFF. The CDR3 nucleotides are TGTGCCATCAGTATTGCGGGACAGGTGAACACTGAAGCTTTCTTT.

CDR3 nucleotides: TGTGCCAGCAGCCCAAGGGGACAGCCGAATTCACCCCTCCACTTT. This encodes CASSPRGQPNSPLHF. This chain uses TRBV5-6 with TRBJ1-6, with 7 bases fitting TRBD1. The CDR3 covers 15 residues. Germline CDR1 is SGHDT and CDR2 is YYEEEE. V lost 4 bases to trimming and J lost 7 bases; unmatched junction nucleotides: 8. Variable domain in full (rest from reference TRBV5-6 and TRBJ1-6): DAGVTQSPTHLIKTRGQQVTLRCSPKSGHDTVSWYQQALGQGPQFIFQYYEEEERQRGNFPDRFSGHQFPNYSSELNVNALLLGDSALYLCASSPRGQPNSPLHFGNGTRLTVT.

The chain has TRBV6-4 and TRBJ1-2; 7 bases are a match to TRBD1. The CDR3 covers 18 residues. J gave up 2 bases and V 3 bases, and 15 bases lay outside the gene matches. Per the germline V gene, CDR1 is MRHNA and CDR2 is SNTAGT. The CDR3 nucleotides read TGTGCCAGCAGTGAGTTGGACAGGAGAAAAGAGGGGAACTATGGCTACACCTTC. The encoded protein is CASSELDRRKEGNYGYTF.

This chain joins TRBV4-1 and TRBJ2-2; perhaps TRBD1 as D (6 bases). V dropped 4 bases and J dropped 5 bases, with 14 bases sitting between them. The CDR3 runs 15 residues. Germline V gene lookup returns CDR1 MGHRA and CDR2 YSYEKL. The CDR3 is CASSRRNRDTGELFF. CDR3 in DNA: TGCGCCAGCAGCCGAAGGAACAGGGATACCGGGGAGCTGTTTTTT.

The rearrangement uses TRBV7-3 and TRBJ1-3; D gene unclear. Trimming removed 2 bases from V and 0 bases from J, with 11 bases in between. CDR3 length equals 16 residues. From germline, CDR1 is SGHTA and CDR2 FQGTGA. CDR3 nucleotides: TGTGCCAGCAGCTTAGGGCCGACCTCCTCTGGAAACACCATATATTTT. Its translation: CASSLGPTSSGNTIYF.

The CDR3 nucleotides read TGTGCCAGCAGCCAAGGACAGGCCTATGGCTACACCTTC. Translating gives CASSQGQAYGYTF. This sequence joins TRBV7-9 and TRBJ1-2; 7 bases are a match to TRBD1. This CDR3 is built from 13 residues. V lost 5 bases and J lost 4; bases outside the gene matches: 4. Germline loops: CDR1 SEHNR, CDR2 FQNEAQ (reference sequence).

This clone was seen once. The chain recombines TRBV21-1 with TRBJ2-3; the D call of TRBD2 is as the table states it, not checked on the DNA. TRBV21-1 is flagged as a pseudogene. The CDR3 sequence is 19 residues long. CDR3 coding DNA: TGTGCCAGCAGCATAGCTGCCAAACGGACTAGCGACAGCACAGATACGCAGTATTTT. Translating it yields CASSIAAKRTSDSTDTQYF.

The J gene is TRBJ2-5, the V gene TRBV4-1, with D perhaps TRBD2 (5 bases). Germline assignment: CDR1 MGHRA and CDR2 YSYEKL. Trimming took 0 bases from V and 7 from J, leaving 18 bases between them. The CDR3 is 16 residues long. CDR3: CASSQDPPGNQRTQYF. The CDR3 coding sequence is TGCGCCAGCAGCCAAGATCCCCCCGGGAACCAGCGGACCCAGTACTTC.

In this sample, this clone turned up a few times. The rearrangement links TRBV19 to TRBJ1-2; D gene uncertain. Trimming cost V 5 bases and J 2 bases, with 6 bases left between them. The CDR3 totals 12 residues. Germline CDR1 reads LNHDA; CDR2 reads SQIVND (reference sequence). This CDR3 is CASSPLNYGYTF. DNA of the CDR3: TGTGCCAGTAGTCCCCTGAACTATGGCTACACCTTC.

The gene calls are TRBV6-1 and TRBJ2-7; possible D gene TRBD2, 6 bases. Per germline, CDR1 MNHNS and CDR2 SASEGT. V lost 6 bases and J 7 bases, leaving 13 bases between the germline ends. This CDR3 is 12 amino acids long. The CDR3 DNA reads as TGTGCCAGCAGCCCCTGGGGGGATGAGCAGTACTTC. It is translated as CASSPWGDEQYF.

The rearrangement uses TRBV7-3 and TRBJ1-2; 7 nucleotides match TRBD1. Germline CDR1 reads SGHTA; CDR2 reads FQGTGA. The trim removed 0 bases at V and 2 bases at J, leaving 3 bases unmatched. The CDR3 sequence is 15 residues long. DNA of the CDR3: TGTGCCAGCAGCTTAACGGGACAGCCGAACTATGGCTACACCTTC. This sequence encodes CASSLTGQPNYGYTF.